This T cell receptor beta chain is from a study of PD-L1 blockade in urothelial cancer. Study-level background: Every 3 weeks, patients received intravenous atezolizumab 1,200 mg, beginning 2014. Study outcomes and limitations: Pretreatment TCR clonality in blood under the median foretold superior survival.

Sample time point: peripheral blood 6 weeks after treatment start. Assay: immunoSEQ multiplex PCR; the TCRdb copy retains only in-frame clones and omits some. The sample yields 50,000 or so clones, around 85% seen once. Looked up from germline, CDR1 is SQVTM and CDR2 is ANQGSEA. This CDR3 region has 13 residues. V lost 7 bases, J lost 1 base, and 11 bases lay in between. This clone was detected only once. Its antigen is still unknown. The clonotype comes from a man aged 60-69 years with urothelial cancer. This sequence joins TRBV29-1 and TRBJ1-5; a weak D match, TRBD1 (5 bases). The sequenced sample was PBMCs, obtained around atezolizumab (anti-PD-L1) treatment. For the CDR3, the DNA is TGCAGCGGGTCGGGGGGAAGCAATCAGCCCCAGCATTTT. Translating it yields CSGSGGSNQPQHF.